What follows are 32 T cell receptor beta chains derived from one specimen sequenced in a study of OX40 agonist ivuxolimab in advanced cancers. Profiling relied on immunoSEQ multiplex PCR, and the TCRdb table lists in-frame clones only, not all of them. The sample includes 65,000 to 100,000 clones, around 84% of them seen just once. This sample comprised CD4+ or CD8+ T cells sorted from blood, obtained in a trial of the OX40 agonist ivuxolimab. The receptors were gathered from an adult with an advanced solid tumor such as melanoma, head and neck, liver or kidney cancer.

This clone was recorded many times. The identical CDR3 is also encoded by other nucleotide sequences in the sample. V is TRBV2 and J is TRBJ1-5; D unresolved. The CDR3 consists of 13 residues. The germline gives CDR1 SNHLY, CDR2 FYNNEI. Trimming cost V 6 bases and J 2 bases, with 8 bases left between them. The DNA for the CDR3 is TGTGCCAGCAGCGAAATCGGCAATCAGCCCCAGCATTTT. It encodes CASSEIGNQPQHF.

V gene TRBV12-5 combines with J gene TRBJ2-1, with 7 bases that match TRBD2. CDR3 length equals 18 residues. V was clipped by 2 bases and J by 0 bases; unmatched bases: 10. The germline V gene has CDR1 LGHNT and CDR2 FRNRAP. This CDR3 reads CASGLTSSGGSSYNEQFF. CDR3 in DNA: TGTGCTAGTGGTTTGACCTCTAGCGGCGGGAGCTCCTACAATGAGCAGTTCTTC.

The chain carries TRBV28 and TRBJ2-3; D is ambiguous. V lost 6 bases to trimming and J lost 3 bases, with 22 bases between them. CDR1 and CDR2 from the germline V gene are MDHEN and SYDVKM. The CDR3 has 17 residues. The CDR3 sequence: CASSPAQSTGPTDTQYF. The CDR3 DNA reads TGTGCCAGCAGCCCCGCTCAATCTACTGGGCCGACAGATACGCAGTATTTT.

For this clone: A single base separates this from a much larger clone, so it may be a read error. J is TRBJ2-7 and V is TRBV13; D uncertain. V was shortened by 4 bases and J by 1 base, with 2 bases between the two germline ends. Germline CDR1 is PRHDT and CDR2 is FYEKMQ (reference sequence). The CDR3 runs to 11 residues. This chain's CDR3 is CASSSSYEQYF. As DNA, the CDR3 is TGTGCCAGCAGCTCGTCCTACGAGCAGTACTTC.

The rearrangement uses TRBV6-6 and TRBJ2-2; 12 bases agree with TRBD2. CDR1 is MNHNY, CDR2 SVGAGI, per germline (reference sequence). The CDR3 spans 16 residues. Losses at the gene ends were 2 bases for V and 6 bases for J; bases not matched to a gene: 4. CDR3 DNA: TGTGCCAGCAGTTACAGGACTAGCGGGATGCCCGGGGAGCTGTTTTTT. Amino acid sequence: CASSYRTSGMPGELFF.

The chain recombines TRBV11-2 with TRBJ2-7; 11 nucleotides agree with TRBD2. Trimming at V came to 3 bases and at J to 4 bases, leaving 11 bases not matched to a gene. Germline assignment: CDR1 SGHAT and CDR2 FQNNGV. This CDR3 spans 17 amino acids. Here the CDR3 DNA reads TGTGCCAGCAGCTTTCGGTCCGGGACTAGCGGAAATTACGAGCAGTACTTC. Amino acid sequence: CASSFRSGTSGNYEQYF.

This rearrangement joins TRBV23-1 to TRBJ2-3; TRBD1 or TRBD2 may be the D gene (5 bases each). TRBV23-1 is noted as an ORF with a role that remains uncertain. The CDR3 totals 12 residues. V shed 6 bases and J shed 6 bases, with 10 bases lying between them. The CDR3 region has the DNA TGCGCCAGCAGAGAGGGACGGGATACGCAGTATTTT. This codes for CASREGRDTQYF.

The chain links TRBV27 to TRBJ1-2; TRBD1 agrees at 9 bases. This CDR3 is built from 14 residues. The germline V gene encodes CDR1 MNHEY and CDR2 SMNVEV (reference sequence). Trimming took 4 bases from V and 5 from J; bases not matched to a gene: 5. CDR3 amino acids: CASSWTGTGYGYTF. CDR3 sequence (DNA): TGTGCCAGCAGTTGGACCGGGACAGGGTATGGCTACACCTTC.

This chain uses TRBV7-6 with TRBJ2-7; 10 nucleotides line up with TRBD2. Germline-derived CDR1 and CDR2 are SGHVS and FNYEAQ. The trim removed 8 bases at V and 2 bases at J, leaving 9 bases unmatched. The CDR3 is 15 amino acids. The CDR3 reads CASALAGVGTYEQYF. As DNA, the CDR3 is TGTGCCAGCGCTCTAGCGGGAGTAGGCACCTACGAGCAGTACTTC.

This chain joins TRBV9 and TRBJ2-5, with 7 bases aligning to TRBD2. Germline CDR1 and CDR2: SGDLS and YYNGEE. V was clipped by 4 bases and J by 3 bases; unmatched bases: 15. The CDR3 length is 17 residues. In DNA, the CDR3 is TGTGCCAGCAGCCCCCGCGGGACTACCGGGGGAGAAGAGACCCAGTACTTC. Protein sequence: CASSPRGTTGGEETQYF.

The J gene is TRBJ2-5, the V gene TRBV5-6, with TRBD2 matching 16 bases. The germline V gene encodes CDR1 SGHDT and CDR2 YYEEEE. The junction had 12 bases not matched to a gene; V was cut back by 3 bases and J by 4 bases. The CDR3 has 19 amino acids. In nucleotides, the CDR3 is TGTGCCAGCAGCTGGGGACCGGGACTAGCGGGGGGGCCGGGAGAGACCCAGTACTTC. Translation: CASSWGPGLAGGPGETQYF.

This chain links TRBV4-1 with TRBJ2-7; D may be TRBD1 or TRBD2 (5 bases each). CDR1 is MGHRA and CDR2 is YSYEKL in the germline V gene. The V end lost 1 base, the J end lost 1 base, and 5 bases lay between the germline ends. The length of the CDR3 is 13 residues. The CDR3 DNA is TGCGCCAGCAGCCAAGGGGGGTCCTACGAGCAGTACTTC. The encoded protein is CASSQGGSYEQYF.

The chain recombines TRBV27 with TRBJ2-5, with no clear D. V dropped 2 bases and J dropped 3 bases, with 7 bases sitting between them. This CDR3 spans 13 amino acids. Germline V CDR1 and CDR2: MNHEY, SMNVEV (reference sequence). CDR3 amino acids: CASSLRSEETQYF. CDR3 nucleotides: TGTGCCAGCAGTTTACGGTCAGAAGAGACCCAGTACTTC.

V usage is TRBV5-1 and J usage is TRBJ1-1; D is unclear. V lost 4 bases to trimming and J lost 2 bases, with 9 bases between them. CDR1 and CDR2 from the germline V gene are SGHRS and YFSETQ. The CDR3 consists of 13 residues. CDR3 coding DNA: TGCGCCAGCAGCCCCCAAGATAACACTGAAGCTTTCTTT. It translates to CASSPQDNTEAFF.

This clone was counted only a few times. This sequence joins TRBV28 and TRBJ1-2; D unresolved. This CDR3 contains 12 residues. The V end was cut by 10 bases, the J end by 2 bases, with 11 bases between. From germline, CDR1 is MDHEN and CDR2 SYDVKM. In nucleotides, the CDR3 is TGTGCCACCCCCGAAGGGAACTATGGCTACACCTTC. Its protein is CATPEGNYGYTF.

The CDR3 spells CASSSTGLATDTQYF. The CDR3 DNA reads TGTGCCAGCAGCTCCACGGGACTAGCTACGGATACGCAGTATTTT. V usage is TRBV11-3 and J usage is TRBJ2-3, with 9 bases identical to TRBD2. The trim removed 4 bases at V and 6 bases at J, leaving 8 bases unmatched. This CDR3 is 15 amino acids long. CDR1 SGHNT and CDR2 YENEEA come from the germline V gene.

The DNA of the CDR3 is TGTGCCAGTAGTGTAAGATCGTACCCGGGACCAGGGGTCTACGAGCAGTACTTC. It is translated as CASSVRSYPGPGVYEQYF. The V gene is TRBV19, the J gene TRBJ2-7; possibly TRBD1 for D (6 bases). Trimming took 5 bases from V and 3 from J, leaving 26 bases between them. Germline V gene sequence: CDR1 LNHDA, CDR2 SQIVND (reference sequence). The length of the CDR3 is 18 residues.

The chain carries TRBV28 and TRBJ1-6; D might be TRBD1 (5 bases). V was trimmed by 6 bases and J by 7 bases, leaving 13 bases between them. Germline CDR1 and CDR2: MDHEN and SYDVKM. This CDR3 region has 14 residues. The CDR3 spells CASRVEGRNSPLHF. The CDR3 bases are TGTGCCAGCAGGGTGGAGGGGCGGAATTCACCCCTCCACTTT.

The V gene is TRBV7-2, the J gene TRBJ1-2, with D perhaps matching TRBD1 (6 bases). Looked up from germline, CDR1 is SGHTA and CDR2 is FQGNSA. The CDR3 contains 14 residues. V was cut by 5 bases and J by 7 bases, with 17 bases left in between. CDR3 region: CASSPLRTVGGYTF. The CDR3 nucleotides are TGTGCCAGCAGCCCTCTACGGACAGTGGGTGGCTACACCTTC. The full variable domain, completed using reference TRBV7-2 and TRBJ1-2, is GAGVSQSPSNKVTEKGKDVELRCDPISGHTALYWYRQSLGQGLEFLIYFQGNSAPDKSGLPSDRFSAERTGGSVSTLTIQRTQQEDSAVYLCASSPLRTVGGYTFGSGTRLTVV.

The chain recombines TRBV5-4 with TRBJ2-3, with D possibly being TRBD1 (6 bases). V lost 4 bases and J lost 7, with 10 bases in between. The CDR3 totals 12 residues. In germline, CDR1 is SGHNT, CDR2 YYREEE (reference sequence). The CDR3 here is CASSGTPNTQYF. For the CDR3, the DNA is TGTGCCAGCAGCGGGACACCCAATACGCAGTATTTT.

The chain employs TRBV5-4 and TRBJ2-7; 8 bases are shared with TRBD1. This CDR3 is built from 14 residues. Trimming took 3 bases from V and 2 from J; bases not matched to a gene: 4. Germline V gene lookup returns CDR1 SGHNT and CDR2 YYREEE (reference sequence). The CDR3 loop is CASSYRDRPYEQYF. CDR3 coding DNA: TGTGCCAGCAGCTACCGGGACAGGCCCTACGAGCAGTACTTC.

The rearrangement joins TRBV6-6 to TRBJ1-5, with D tentatively TRBD1 (5 bases). The germline V and J ends were trimmed by 4 bases and 3 bases, with 10 bases remaining between them. There are 14 residues in the CDR3. The germline V gene has CDR1 MNHNY and CDR2 SVGAGI (reference sequence). The DNA of the CDR3 is TGTGCCAGCAGTTCGGACATAATCAATCAGCCCCAGCATTTT. Translating it yields CASSSDIINQPQHF.

The chain joins TRBV11-2 to TRBJ1-1; D uncertain. The CDR3 runs 13 residues. The V and J ends lost 5 bases and 3 bases respectively, with 10 bases between them. Looked up from germline, CDR1 is SGHAT and CDR2 is FQNNGV. CDR3 residues: CASSPSSYTEAFF. In nucleotides, the CDR3 is TGTGCCAGCAGCCCAAGCAGCTACACTGAAGCTTTCTTT. The full variable domain, rest sourced from reference TRBV11-2 and TRBJ1-1, is EAGVAQSPRYKIIEKRQSVAFWCNPISGHATLYWYQQILGQGPKLLIQFQNNGVVDDSQLPKDRFSAERLKGVDSTLKIQPAKLEDSAVYLCASSPSSYTEAFFGQGTRLTVV.

The chain couples TRBV13 to TRBJ2-3; 14 nucleotides agree with TRBD2. Looked up from germline, CDR1 is PRHDT and CDR2 is FYEKMQ (reference sequence). Trimming removed 5 bases from V and 6 bases from J; junction bases left unmatched: 7. The CDR3 spans 16 residues. The CDR3 DNA reads TGTGCCAGCAGCCCCGGGACTAGCGGGAGTCCCGATACGCAGTATTTT. It translates to CASSPGTSGSPDTQYF.

The chain couples TRBV11-2 to TRBJ2-5, with 14 bases lining up with TRBD2. The CDR3 loop spans 17 amino acids. Germline V gene data show CDR1 as SGHAT and CDR2 as FQNNGV. The trim removed 5 bases at V and 2 bases at J, leaving 7 bases unmatched. The CDR3 region has the DNA TGTGCCAGCAGCCGGGGGACTAGCGGGAGTGTTCAAGAGACCCAGTACTTC. Its translation: CASSRGTSGSVQETQYF.

The rearrangement uses TRBV13 and TRBJ2-3, with TRBD2 matching over 10 bases. This CDR3 contains 15 residues. The V segment lost 3 bases and the J segment 6 bases; nucleotides outside the gene matches: 6. Germline CDR1 reads PRHDT; CDR2 reads FYEKMQ (reference sequence). Here the CDR3 reads CASSFSGRLVDTQYF. DNA for the CDR3: TGTGCCAGCAGCTTTAGCGGGAGGTTAGTCGATACGCAGTATTTT. The full variable domain, completed using reference TRBV13 and TRBJ2-3, is AAGVIQSPRHLIKEKRETATLKCYPIPRHDTVYWYQQGPGQDPQFLISFYEKMQSDKGSIPDRFSAQQFSDYHSELNMSSLELGDSALYFCASSFSGRLVDTQYFGPGTRLTVL.

As for this clone: At one of its ends the junction is not consistent with the germline gene, which may arise from a read error. V gene TRBV7-8 combines with J gene TRBJ1-1; 8 bases agree with TRBD1. CDR1 and CDR2 (germline): SGHVS, FQNEAQ. The CDR3 covers 15 residues. CDR3 sequence (DNA): TGTGCCAGCAGCCTAGCCGCAGGGGGCGGGCCTGAAGCTTTCTTT. The encoded protein is CASSLAAGGGPEAFF.

The J gene is TRBJ2-1, the V gene TRBV7-2; D is possibly TRBD1 or TRBD2 (5 bases each). The CDR3 contains 14 residues. Looked up from germline, CDR1 is SGHTA and CDR2 is FQGNSA. The ends were cut back, 3 bases at V and 7 bases at J, with 13 bases in the middle. CDR3 coding DNA: TGTGCCAGCAGCTTTTCCCCGGGGCCGAATGAGCAGTTCTTC. As protein: CASSFSPGPNEQFF.

The V gene is TRBV5-8, the J gene TRBJ2-3, with a tentative D call TRBD2 (5 bases). CDR1 is SGHTS and CDR2 is YDEGEE in the germline V gene. The CDR3 extends over 13 amino acids. The V end lost 4 bases, the J end lost 7 bases, and 13 bases lay between the germline ends. The CDR3 DNA is TGTGCCAGCAGCCCGCGGACTGCGAATACGCAGTATTTT. Protein: CASSPRTANTQYF. Supplemented by reference TRBV5-8 and TRBJ2-3, the full variable domain reads EAGVTQSPTHLIKTRGQQATLRCSPISGHTSVYWYQQALGLGLQFLLWYDEGEERNRGNFPPRFSGRQFPNYSSELNVNALELEDSALYLCASSPRTANTQYFGPGTRLTVL.

Only one count was recorded for this clone. The rearrangement uses TRBV7-9 and TRBJ2-7, with D maybe TRBD1 (5 bases). The CDR3 contains 14 residues. Germline CDR1 is SEHNR and CDR2 is FQNEAQ (reference sequence). V lost 2 bases and J 0 bases, leaving 8 bases between the germline ends. CDR3 region: CASSLRQGSYEQYF. The CDR3 bases are TGTGCCAGCAGCTTACGCCAGGGCTCCTACGAGCAGTACTTC.

The chain has TRBV5-1 and TRBJ1-1, with D possibly being TRBD1 (5 bases). Germline assignment: CDR1 SGHRS and CDR2 YFSETQ. Trimming stripped 3 bases from V and 1 base from J, with 25 bases between. The CDR3 consists of 19 residues. The CDR3, as DNA: TGCGCCAGCAGCTCCGGGGTGGGGGGTTTAATAAGGGAGAACACTGAAGCTTTCTTT. Amino acids: CASSSGVGGLIRENTEAFF.

Note on this clone: A read error may account for a junction end that differs from germline. CDR3 DNA sequence: TGTGCCAGCAGTTATTCTGGGGCTTATGGCTACACCTTC. As protein: CASSYSGAYGYTF. This chain connects TRBV10-3 to TRBJ1-2, with D maybe TRBD1 (5 bases). The CDR3 extends over 13 amino acids. The germline V gene has CDR1 ENHRY and CDR2 SYGVKD.